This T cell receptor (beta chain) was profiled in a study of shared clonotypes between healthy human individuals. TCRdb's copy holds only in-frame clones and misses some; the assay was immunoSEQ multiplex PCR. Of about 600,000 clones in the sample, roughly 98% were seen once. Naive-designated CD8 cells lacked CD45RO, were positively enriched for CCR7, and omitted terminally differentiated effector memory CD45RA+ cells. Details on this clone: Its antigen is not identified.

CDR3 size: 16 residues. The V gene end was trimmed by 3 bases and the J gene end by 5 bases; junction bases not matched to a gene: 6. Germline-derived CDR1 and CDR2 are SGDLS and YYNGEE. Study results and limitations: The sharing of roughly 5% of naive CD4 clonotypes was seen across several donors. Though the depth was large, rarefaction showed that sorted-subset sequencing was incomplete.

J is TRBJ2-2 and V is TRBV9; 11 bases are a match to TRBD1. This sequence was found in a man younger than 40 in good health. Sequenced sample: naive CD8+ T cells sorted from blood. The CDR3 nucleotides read TGTGCCAGCAGCGCCGGACAGGGGGCATTGACCGGGGAGCTGTTTTTT. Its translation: CASSAGQGALTGELFF. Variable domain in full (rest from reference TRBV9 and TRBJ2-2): DSGVTQTPKHLITATGQRVTLRCSPRSGDLSVYWYQQSLDQGLQFLIQYYNGEERAKGNILERFSAQQFPDLHSELNLSSLELGDSALYFCASSAGQGALTGELFFGEGSRLTVL.